The 9 T cell receptor beta chains below come from one sample, sequenced in a study of cytomegalovirus exposure and HLA in healthy donors. Primers for the PCR totalled 60 Vbeta and 13 Jbeta. TCRdb keeps only in-frame clones here, not all; method: immunoSEQ multiplex PCR. The ten top clones account for about 4.2%, within a sample of approximately 77,000 clones. The sample taken for sequencing was PBMCs. The receptors stem from a man aged 25 to 40 in good health and CMV-seronegative.

V is TRBV4-1 and J is TRBJ2-7, with TRBD1 as a possible D gene (5 bases). Trimming shortened V by 1 base and J by 3 bases, and 13 bases separated the two germline ends. Germline lookup yields CDR1 MGHRA and CDR2 YSYEKL. The CDR3 runs 15 residues. Written as DNA, the CDR3 is TGCGCCAGCAGCCAAGCTCTACTCAGGGTCTACGAGCAGTACTTC. Amino acids: CASSQALLRVYEQYF.

The chain links TRBV5-6 to TRBJ2-5; 8 nucleotides match TRBD2. The DNA end favors TRBJ2-7, so the J call may be wrong. Per germline, CDR1 SGHDT and CDR2 YYEEEE. The CDR3 is 17 amino acids. CDR3 coding DNA: TGTGCCAGCAGCAGGACCTCCGGGACGGGGGGGACCTACGAGCAGTACTTC. It translates to CASSRTSGTGGTYEQYF.

The chain couples TRBV29-1 to TRBJ2-2; possible D gene TRBD2, 6 bases. The CDR3 consists of 16 residues. Germline CDR1 is SQVTM and CDR2 is ANQGSEA. The V gene lost 6 bases and the J gene lost 0 bases, with 17 bases spanning the gap. The CDR3 nucleotides are TGCAGCGTGAAAGGGATGGGGGGACCGAACACCGGGGAGCTGTTTTTT. It specifies CSVKGMGGPNTGELFF.

For the CDR3, the DNA is TGTGCCAGCAGTCTAGCTCAGGGGAACTATGGCTACACCTTC. Translated: CASSLAQGNYGYTF. The rearrangement links TRBV14 to TRBJ1-2; a possible D gene is TRBD1 (6 bases). The CDR3 has 14 amino acids. V dropped 6 bases and J dropped 2 bases, with 13 bases sitting between them. Germline CDR1 and CDR2: SGHDN and FVKESK.

V usage is TRBV5-1 and J usage is TRBJ1-2; perhaps TRBD1 as D (6 bases). V shed 0 bases and J shed 5 bases, with 17 bases lying between them. The length of the CDR3 is 16 residues. In germline, CDR1 is SGHRS, CDR2 YFSETQ. Here the CDR3 DNA reads TGCGCCAGCAGCTTGGCCTCAGGGGACGTGTTATATGGCTACACCTTC. It translates to CASSLASGDVLYGYTF.

The CDR3 DNA reads as TGCGCCAGCAGCTTGGGGTCAGGGGCCTACGAGCAGTACTTC. This translates into CASSLGSGAYEQYF. The chain uses TRBV5-1 and TRBJ2-7, with TRBD1 as a possible D gene (6 bases). V lost 0 bases to trimming and J lost 2 bases, with 9 bases between them. Germline values: CDR1 SGHRS, CDR2 YFSETQ. The CDR3 is 14 residues long. Full variable domain (missing parts from reference TRBV5-1 and TRBJ2-7): KAGVTQTPRYLIKTRGQQVTLSCSPISGHRSVSWYQQTPGQGLQFLFEYFSETQRNKGNFPGRFSGRQFSNSRSEMNVSTLELGDSALYLCASSLGSGAYEQYFGPGTRLTVT.

The chain has TRBV10-3 and TRBJ1-5, with D possibly being TRBD1 (5 bases). Germline CDR1 is ENHRY and CDR2 is SYGVKD. Between the trimmed V and J ends, which lost 4 bases and 4 bases, there was a span of 11 bases. CDR3 length: 14 residues. DNA for the CDR3: TGTGCCATCAGTGCCAACCAGGGTAATCAGCCCCAGCATTTT. It is translated as CAISANQGNQPQHF.

The CDR3 DNA sequence: TGTGCCAGCAGTGAAGGGAGGACTAGCGTGGATGAGCAGTTCTTC. It translates to CASSEGRTSVDEQFF. V is TRBV6-1 and J is TRBJ2-1; 9 bases agree with TRBD2. The CDR3 sequence is 15 residues long. The germline V gene has CDR1 MNHNS and CDR2 SASEGT. J was trimmed by 8 bases and V by 1 base; bases with no gene match: 6.

J is TRBJ1-3 and V is TRBV5-8; 7 bases map to TRBD1. Looked up from germline, CDR1 is SGHTS and CDR2 is YDEGEE. V dropped 0 bases and J dropped 0; count of bases not matched to a gene: 6. The CDR3 runs 17 residues. The CDR3 bases are TGTGCCAGCAGCTTGGTATCAGGGGGGATCTCTGGAAACACCATATATTTT. Its protein product is CASSLVSGGISGNTIYF.